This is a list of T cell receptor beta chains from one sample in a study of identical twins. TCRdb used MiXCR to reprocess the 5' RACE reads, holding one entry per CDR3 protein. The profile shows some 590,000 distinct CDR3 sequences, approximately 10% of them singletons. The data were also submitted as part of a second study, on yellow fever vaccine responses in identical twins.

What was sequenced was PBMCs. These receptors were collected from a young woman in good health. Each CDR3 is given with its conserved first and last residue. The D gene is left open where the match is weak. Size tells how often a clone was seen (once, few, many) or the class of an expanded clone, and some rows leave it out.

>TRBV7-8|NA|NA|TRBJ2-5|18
CASSLVDFSGGDQETQYF
TGTGCCAGCAGCTTAGTTGATTTTAGTGGAGGGGACCAAGAGACCCAGTACTTC
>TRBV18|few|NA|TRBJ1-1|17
CASSPLSPGHLSTEAFF
TGTGCCAGCTCACCACTTTCTCCGGGACACCTGAGCACTGAAGCTTTCTTT
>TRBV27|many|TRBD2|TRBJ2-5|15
CASSPAGEWGETQYF
TGTGCCAGCAGCCCAGCGGGAGAGTGGGGAGAGACCCAGTACTTC
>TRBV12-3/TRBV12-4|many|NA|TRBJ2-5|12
CASTQGRETQYF
TGTGCCAGCACCCAGGGGCGGGAGACCCAGTACTTC
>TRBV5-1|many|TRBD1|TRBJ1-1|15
CASSWTGQMNTEAFF
TGCGCCAGCAGCTGGACGGGACAGATGAACACTGAAGCTTTCTTT
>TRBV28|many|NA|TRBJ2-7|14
CASMRSPSSYEQYF
TGTGCCAGCATGCGTTCCCCGAGCTCCTACGAGCAGTACTTC
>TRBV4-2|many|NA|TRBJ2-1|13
CASSRLVNNEQFF
TGTGCCAGCAGCCGGCTCGTAAACAATGAGCAGTTCTTC
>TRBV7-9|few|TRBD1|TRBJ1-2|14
CASSPTGTRYGYTF
TGTGCCAGCAGCCCGACAGGGACCCGTTATGGCTACACCTTC
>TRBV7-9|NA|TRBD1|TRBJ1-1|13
CASSLGGQIEAFF
TGTGCCAGCAGCCTAGGGGGACAGATAGAAGCTTTCTTT
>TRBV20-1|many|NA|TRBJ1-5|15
CSARDRPSNYQPQHF
TGCAGTGCTAGAGATCGTCCGTCTAACTATCAGCCCCAGCATTTT
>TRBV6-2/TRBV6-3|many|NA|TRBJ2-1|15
CASSRSLGADNEQFF
TGTGCCAGCAGCCGAAGCCTAGGGGCCGACAATGAGCAGTTCTTC
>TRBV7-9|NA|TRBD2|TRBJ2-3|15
CASSLGGTSSDTQYF
TGTGCCAGCAGCTTAGGAGGGACTAGTTCAGATACGCAGTATTTT
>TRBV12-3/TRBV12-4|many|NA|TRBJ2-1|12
CASSLVGNEQFF
TGTGCCAGCAGCTTAGTAGGCAATGAGCAGTTCTTC
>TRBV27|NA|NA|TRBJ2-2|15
CATRLTYRNTGELFF
TGTGCCACCCGGCTCACGTACAGGAACACCGGGGAGCTGTTTTTT
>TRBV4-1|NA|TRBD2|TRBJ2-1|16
CASSQDGSGRADNRFF
TGCGCCAGCAGCCAAGATGGTAGCGGGAGGGCCGACAACCGGTTCTTC
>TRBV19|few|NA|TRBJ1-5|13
CASSVRVIQPQHF
TGTGCCAGTAGTGTTAGGGTAATTCAGCCCCAGCATTTT
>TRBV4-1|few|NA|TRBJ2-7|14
CASSQGATDYEQYF
TGCGCCAGCAGCCAAGGAGCGACTGACTACGAGCAGTACTTC
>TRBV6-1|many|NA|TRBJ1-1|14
CASSEYVGETEAFF
TGTGCCAGCAGTGAATATGTGGGGGAAACTGAAGCTTTCTTT
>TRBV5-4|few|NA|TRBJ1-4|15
CASSLASSGTEKLFF
TGTGCCAGCAGCTTGGCTTCTTCCGGCACAGAAAAACTGTTTTTT
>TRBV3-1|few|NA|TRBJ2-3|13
CASSQDLAEKKYF
TGTGCCAGCAGCCAAGATCTGGCAGAAAAGAAGTATTTT
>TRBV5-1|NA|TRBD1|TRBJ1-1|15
CASSWAGGGDTEAFF
TGCGCCAGCAGCTGGGCAGGGGGCGGCGACACTGAAGCTTTCTTT
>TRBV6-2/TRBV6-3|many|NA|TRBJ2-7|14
CASSDPEDPYEQYF
TGTGCCAGCAGTGACCCCGAGGACCCTTACGAGCAGTACTTC
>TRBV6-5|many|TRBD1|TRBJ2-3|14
CASSLGQGRDTQYF
TGTGCCAGCAGTTTAGGACAGGGAAGAGATACGCAGTATTTT
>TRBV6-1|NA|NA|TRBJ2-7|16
CASSESRAGRPYEQYF
TGTGCCAGCAGTGAAAGTAGGGCGGGGAGACCCTACGAGCAGTACTTC
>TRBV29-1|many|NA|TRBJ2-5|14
CSVDRVQGQETQYF
TGCAGCGTTGATCGGGTCCAGGGACAAGAGACCCAGTACTTC
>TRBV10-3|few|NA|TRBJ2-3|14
CATQGDYYTDTQYF
TGTGCCACCCAGGGGGACTACTACACAGATACGCAGTATTTT
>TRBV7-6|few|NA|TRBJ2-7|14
CASSHRPGSYEQYF
TGTGCCAGCAGTCATAGGCCGGGTTCCTACGAGCAGTACTTC
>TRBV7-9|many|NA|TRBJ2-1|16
CASSLVRKFSYNEQFF
TGTGCCAGCAGCTTAGTAAGGAAATTCTCCTACAATGAGCAGTTCTTC
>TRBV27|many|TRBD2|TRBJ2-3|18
CASSLLAGLAGEVDTQYF
TGTGCCAGCAGTTTACTTGCAGGACTAGCGGGAGAGGTAGATACGCAGTATTTT
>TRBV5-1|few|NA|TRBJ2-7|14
CASSLTQGSDEQYF
TGCGCCAGCAGCTTGACACAAGGAAGCGACGAGCAGTACTTC
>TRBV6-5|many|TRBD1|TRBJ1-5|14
CASVKTQGSQPQHF
TGTGCCAGCGTTAAAACACAGGGGAGTCAGCCCCAGCATTTT
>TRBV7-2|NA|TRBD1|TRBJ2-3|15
CASSFPTGGTDTQYF
TGTGCCAGCAGCTTTCCGACAGGGGGCACAGATACGCAGTATTTT
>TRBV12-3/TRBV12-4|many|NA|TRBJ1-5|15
CASSLMVQENQPQHF
TGTGCCAGCAGTTTAATGGTTCAGGAAAATCAGCCCCAGCATTTT
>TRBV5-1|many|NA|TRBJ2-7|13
CASSLDRNYEQYF
TGCGCCAGCAGCTTAGACAGAAACTACGAGCAGTACTTC